This paragraph reports one TCR beta chain. The germline CDR1 and CDR2 sequences are SNHLY and FYNNEI. The CDR3 runs to 13 residues. Trimming cost V 6 bases and J 1 base, with 9 bases left between them. These data originate in a study of control samples from healthy donors and cancer patients. TCRdb's copy holds only in-frame clones and misses some; the assay was immunoSEQ multiplex PCR. The sample includes 150,000 or so clones, over 85% seen only once; the top ten take around 6.1%. The genes are TRBV2 and TRBJ1-1, with D possibly being TRBD1 (5 bases). Sequencing used blood. This TCR came from a man aged 35-49 years in good health. CDR3 nucleotide sequence: TGTGCCAGCAGGGGGGAGGGGAACACTGAAGCTTTCTTT. It encodes CASRGEGNTEAFF.